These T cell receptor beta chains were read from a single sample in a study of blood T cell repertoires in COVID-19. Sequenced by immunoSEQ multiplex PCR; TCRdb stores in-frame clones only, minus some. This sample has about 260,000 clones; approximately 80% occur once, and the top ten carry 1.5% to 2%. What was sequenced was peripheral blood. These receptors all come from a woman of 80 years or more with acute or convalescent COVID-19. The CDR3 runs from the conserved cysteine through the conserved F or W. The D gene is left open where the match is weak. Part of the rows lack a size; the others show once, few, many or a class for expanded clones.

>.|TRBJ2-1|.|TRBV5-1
CASSLGGAGGNEQFF
TGCGCCAGCAGCTTGGGCGGGGCAGGGGGCAATGAGCAGTTCTTC
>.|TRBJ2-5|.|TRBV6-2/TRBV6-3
CASSPLGSPSETQYF
TGTGCCAGCAGCCCCCTGGGCAGCCCCAGCGAGACCCAGTACTTC
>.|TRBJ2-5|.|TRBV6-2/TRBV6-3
CASSPTVWTARETQYF
TGTGCCAGCAGCCCGACCGTCTGGACAGCTAGAGAGACCCAGTACTTC
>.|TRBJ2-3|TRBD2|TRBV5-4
CASSSLAGGGDTQYF
TGTGCCAGCAGCTCACTAGCGGGGGGGGGAGATACGCAGTATTTT
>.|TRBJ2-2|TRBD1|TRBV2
CASSRDRAGTGELFF
TGTGCCAGCAGTAGGGACAGGGCCGGCACCGGGGAGCTGTTTTTT
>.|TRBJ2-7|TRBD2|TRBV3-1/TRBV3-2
CASSQGTSGIYEQYF
TGTGCCAGCAGCCAAGGGACTAGCGGGATCTACGAGCAGTACTTC
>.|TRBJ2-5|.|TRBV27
CATQQGGRGAGTQYF
TGTGCCACGCAGCAAGGGGGACGGGGGGCTGGGACCCAGTACTTC
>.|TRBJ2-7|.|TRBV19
CASSIGEGRRAEQYF
TGTGCCAGTAGTATCGGAGAGGGCAGAAGGGCCGAGCAGTACTTC
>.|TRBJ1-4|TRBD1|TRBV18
CASSNRGEGEKLFF
TGTGCCAGCTCAAACAGGGGGGAAGGAGAAAAACTGTTTTTT
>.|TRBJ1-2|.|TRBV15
CATSRDWNSNYGYTF
TGTGCCACCAGCAGAGATTGGAACAGTAACTATGGCTACACCTTC
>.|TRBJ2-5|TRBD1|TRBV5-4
CASSLTGAETQYF
TGTGCCAGCAGCTTGACAGGGGCCGAGACCCAGTACTTC
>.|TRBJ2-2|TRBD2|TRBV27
CASSPFGQKKGLAVANTGELFF
TGTGCCAGCAGTCCGTTCGGACAGAAAAAGGGACTAGCGGTCGCGAACACCGGGGAGCTGTTTTTT
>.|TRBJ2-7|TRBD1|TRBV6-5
CASSNRDSSYEQYF
TGTGCCAGCAGTAACCGGGACAGTTCATACGAGCAGTACTTC
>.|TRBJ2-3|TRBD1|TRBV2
CASSVWGTGITDTQYF
TGTGCCAGCAGTGTTTGGGGGACAGGGATAACAGATACGCAGTATTTT
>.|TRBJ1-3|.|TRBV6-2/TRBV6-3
CASSPGGTLAGNTIYF
TGTGCCAGCAGTCCGGGGGGGACCCTAGCTGGAAACACCATATATTTT
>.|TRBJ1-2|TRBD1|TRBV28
CASSLPGQVWGYTF
TGTGCCAGCAGTTTACCGGGACAGGTCTGGGGCTACACCTTC
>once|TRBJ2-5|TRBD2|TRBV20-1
CSASEGPLANQETQYF
TGCAGTGCTAGTGAGGGTCCACTAGCGAATCAAGAGACCCAGTACTTC
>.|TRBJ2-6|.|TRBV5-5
CASSPGTKQNISGANVLTF
TGTGCCAGCAGCCCCGGGACAAAACAAAACATCTCTGGGGCCAACGTCCTGACTTTC
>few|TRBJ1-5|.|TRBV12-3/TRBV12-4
CASSTRPGQPQHF
TGTGCCAGCAGTACCCGACCGGGTCAGCCCCAGCATTTT
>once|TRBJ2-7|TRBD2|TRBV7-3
CASSSGLDSSYEQYF
TGTGCCAGCAGCTCAGGACTAGACAGCTCCTACGAGCAGTACTTC
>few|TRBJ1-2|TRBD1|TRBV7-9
CASSLGQYYGYTF
TGTGCCAGCAGCTTGGGACAGTACTATGGCTACACCTTC
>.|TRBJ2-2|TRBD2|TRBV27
CASSLNPGVAGGKTGELFF
TGTGCCAGCAGTTTGAATCCTGGGGTAGCGGGGGGAAAGACCGGGGAGCTGTTTTTT